The entry below gives a single T cell receptor beta chain sequence along with its context. The authors' processing: Quantification of nucleated cells was approximated via reference gene primer amplification. The protocol was immunoSEQ multiplex PCR, while the TCRdb copy is restricted to in-frame clones and leaves out a portion. V, J and clone size are taken as reported in that table, and D and trimming were inferred from the DNA itself. The sample records 110,000 to 150,000 clones, over 75% being singletons. This sample is drawn from a study of blood T cell repertoires in COVID-19. Across the whole study: There were acute and convalescent COVID-19 samples, and they came from the United States, Italy and Spain. The analysed material was cDNA or gDNA that came from T cells, B-cell-depleted T cells, or PBMCs.

The TCR sequence derives from a human donor in a cohort sampled during active COVID-19. The sample comprised peripheral blood.

DNA of the CDR3: TGTGCCAGCGCCCTATCCCCGGGTCCCTACGAGCAGTACGTC. Translating it yields CASALSPGPYEQYV. The chain carries TRBV7-2 and TRBJ2-7; unclear D gene. CDR1 and CDR2 (germline): SGHTA, FQGNSA. The CDR3 loop spans 14 amino acids. Trimming took 8 bases from V and 2 from J, leaving 16 bases between them.